One and the same sample provided the 9 T cell receptor beta chains below, sequenced in a study of T cells after posttransplantation cyclophosphamide. Clones were read by immunoSEQ multiplex PCR, and TCRdb kept only the in-frame ones, dropping some. In total the sample includes around 13,000 clones, none of them seen once. Cyclophosphamide on days +3 and +4 followed busulfan-fludarabine conditioning and a marrow graft. Source: PBMCs, taken after allogeneic stem cell transplant with posttransplant cyclophosphamide. These receptors were taken from a female patient aged 40-50 years who received an allogeneic stem cell transplant from an unrelated donor, was CMV-positive, and had acute GVHD only. Some T cells may trace back to the graft donor.

The chain uses TRBV19 and TRBJ1-2; 7 bases are shared with TRBD1. The length of the CDR3 is 13 residues. V lost 5 bases, J lost 5 bases, and 5 bases stayed unmatched. In germline, CDR1 is LNHDA, CDR2 SQIVND (reference sequence). The CDR3 region is CASSGDSSYGYTF. For the CDR3, the DNA is TGTGCCAGTAGTGGGGACAGTTCTTATGGCTACACCTTC.

Only a few counts were recorded for this clone. The chain combines TRBV25-1 with TRBJ2-3; D not certain. CDR3 length: 11 residues. Germline CDR1 is MGHDK and CDR2 is SYGVNS. Trimming took off 4 bases at V and 8 bases at J, with 7 bases between the two ends. Here the CDR3 reads CASSGVSTQYF. CDR3 sequence (DNA): TGTGCCAGCAGTGGAGTGAGTACGCAGTATTTT.

This clone was seen ten or more times. The V and J genes are TRBV10-1 and TRBJ2-1; no firm D call. The CDR3 covers 14 residues. The V gene's germline CDR1 is WNHNN and CDR2 SYGVQD (reference sequence). V was pared by 7 bases and J by 2 bases, with 12 bases between. CDR3 amino acids: CASNYDNPYNEQFF. The CDR3 DNA sequence: TGCGCCAGCAATTACGACAATCCCTACAATGAGCAGTTCTTC.

This clone was detected ten times or more. The chain carries TRBV19 and TRBJ2-7; 7 bases map to TRBD2. The J segment lost 3 bases and the V segment lost 6 bases, leaving 11 bases of the junction unmatched. This CDR3 contains 15 residues. Germline V gene sequence: CDR1 LNHDA, CDR2 SQIVND (reference sequence). The DNA of the CDR3 is TGTGCCAGTAGCACCCTAGCGGCTGTAGGCTACGAGCAGTACTTC. It yields the protein CASSTLAAVGYEQYF.

The genes are TRBV6-1 and TRBJ2-2; perhaps TRBD2 as D (5 bases). Germline lookup yields CDR1 MNHNS and CDR2 SASEGT. Deletions cut 2 bases from V and 7 bases from J, with 11 bases between. The CDR3 spans 14 residues. This chain's CDR3 is CASSELAEVGELFF. For the CDR3, the DNA is TGTGCCAGCAGTGAACTTGCGGAGGTCGGGGAGCTGTTTTTT.

This clone was seen repeatedly, ten times or more. The V gene is TRBV28, the J gene TRBJ2-4; D gene uncertain. V was cut by 4 bases and J by 0 bases, with 4 bases left in between. The germline gives CDR1 MDHEN, CDR2 SYDVKM. The CDR3 contains 13 residues. This CDR3 reads CASSSLAKNIQYF. The CDR3, as DNA: TGTGCCAGCAGTTCCCTAGCCAAAAACATTCAGTACTTC. The entire variable domain, with the rest obtained from reference TRBV28 and TRBJ2-4, is as follows: DVKVTQSSRYLVKRTGEKVFLECVQDMDHENMFWYRQDPGLGLRLIYFSYDVKMKEKGDIPEGYSVSREKKERFSLILESASTNQTSMYLCASSSLAKNIQYFGAGTRLSVL.

At least ten counts were recorded for this clone. The V call is TRBV28, the J call TRBJ1-1, with D hard to call. V was shortened by 5 bases and J by 5 bases, with 15 bases between the two germline ends. This CDR3 has 14 amino acids. Germline V gene lookup returns CDR1 MDHEN and CDR2 SYDVKM. The CDR3 protein is CASSTPDEATEAFF. The CDR3 DNA reads as TGTGCCAGCAGTACCCCGGATGAGGCAACTGAAGCTTTCTTT. Variable domain in full (rest from reference TRBV28 and TRBJ1-1): DVKVTQSSRYLVKRTGEKVFLECVQDMDHENMFWYRQDPGLGLRLIYFSYDVKMKEKGDIPEGYSVSREKKERFSLILESASTNQTSMYLCASSTPDEATEAFFGQGTRLTVV.

This clone was picked up many times. V gene TRBV7-2 combines with J gene TRBJ1-1; TRBD1 might be the D (6 bases). V gave up 1 base and J gave up 1 base, with 7 bases separating them. The length of the CDR3 is 14 residues. CDR1 is SGHTA and CDR2 is FQGNSA in the germline V gene. The CDR3 is CASSLDRANTEAFF. DNA of the CDR3: TGTGCCAGCAGCTTAGACAGGGCGAACACTGAAGCTTTCTTT.

This clone was counted many times. The genes are TRBV5-6 and TRBJ1-2, with 9 bases that match TRBD1. The junction had 13 bases not matched to a gene; V was cut back by 5 bases and J by 8 bases. The CDR3 is 15 residues long. The germline CDR1 and CDR2 sequences are SGHDT and YYEEEE. In DNA form, the CDR3 reads TGTGCCAGCAGTACTTACCGGGACAGGGTTGGCGGCTACACCTTC. As protein: CASSTYRDRVGGYTF.